The source of this T cell receptor (beta chain) is a study of radiotherapy plus CTLA-4 blockade in lung cancer (dated by TCRdb to the late 2010s). Describing the broader study: Objective responses were observed in approximately 19% of enrolled patients, and disease control was achieved in less than 40%.

CDR1 MNHNS and CDR2 SASEGT are derived from the germline V gene. Trimming takes 5 bases from V and 1 base from J, and the germline ends sit 11 bases apart. Including cysteine and phenylalanine, the CDR3 has 14 amino acids. Of the read, only the CDR3 DNA is kept; its 42 bases are in frame from base 1. Library prep was done by the immunoSEQ multiplex PCR assay. TCRdb mirrors the immuneACCESS table, restricted to in-frame sequences. Some clones are absent from its copies; in checked studies, under half trace to an unresolved V gene, and the reason for the others is unknown. Present in this sample are some 38,000 clones, over 65% of which were seen just once. The ten largest clonotypes hold 8.9% of the sample. The study evaluated CTLA-4 blockade (ipilimumab) given together with focal radiation therapy in patients who had chemo-refractory metastatic non-small-cell lung cancer. Points the paper makes about the study in general: After treatment with radiotherapy and ipilimumab, TCR clones that originated in tumors expanded in peripheral blood. Increased serum interferon-beta after radiation, together with early dynamic changes in blood T cell clones, were reported to be the strongest predictors of response.

This clone was recorded a few times. No antigen is known for it. Base qualities are missing; no much larger clone stands one base away. The chain couples TRBV6-1 to TRBJ1-1; tentative D gene TRBD1, with 6 bases matching. The source material was peripheral blood, sampled from a patient treated with radiotherapy plus ipilimumab. This clonotype originated in a human donor with non-small cell lung cancer who had stable disease on radiotherapy plus ipilimumab. The DNA reads TGTGCCAGCAGTTTAACGACAGGGAACACTGAAGCTTTCTTT. Its amino acids are CASSLTTGNTEAFF.